Below, 22 T cell receptor beta chains from the same sample are listed, as sequenced in a study of pediatric ulcerative colitis. Assay: immunoSEQ multiplex PCR; the TCRdb copy retains only in-frame clones and omits some. The sample has roughly 23,000 clones; about 65% are singletons. The rectum was sampled with one to two pinch biopsies at colonoscopy. Sequencing used gut tissue. These receptors were collected from a boy aged 5-17 years with severe ulcerative colitis.

The genes are TRBV25-1 and TRBJ2-7; D is tentatively TRBD1 or TRBD2 (6 bases each). The CDR3 runs 12 residues. V was shortened by 5 bases and J by 6 bases, with 11 bases between the two germline ends. Germline CDR1 and CDR2: MGHDK and SYGVNS. CDR3 protein: CASSSGAGEQYF. DNA for the CDR3: TGTGCCAGCAGTTCGGGGGCAGGCGAGCAGTACTTC.

This clone was picked up a small number of times. The rearrangement links TRBV11-2 to TRBJ2-3; D may be TRBD2 (5 bases). The CDR3 totals 12 residues. Trimming took off 0 bases at V and 9 bases at J, with 7 bases between the two ends. Germline values: CDR1 SGHAT, CDR2 FQNNGV. As DNA, the CDR3 is TGTGCCAGCAGCTTAGATAGAGGGACGCAGTATTTT. This sequence encodes CASSLDRGTQYF.

This chain uses TRBV11-2 with TRBJ1-3; no clear D. CDR1 SGHAT and CDR2 FQNNGV come from the germline V gene. There are 13 residues in the CDR3. Trimming took off 5 bases at V and 2 bases at J, with 7 bases between the two ends. Written as DNA, the CDR3 is TGTGCCAGCAGCATCCCCCCTGGAAACACCATATATTTT. It is translated as CASSIPPGNTIYF.

The chain joins TRBV6-6 to TRBJ1-1, with TRBD1 identical over 9 bases. Unmatched junction bases numbered 7, after V lost 4 bases and J lost 4 bases. The germline CDR1 and CDR2 sequences are MNHNY and SVGAGI (reference sequence). There are 15 residues in the CDR3. The CDR3 protein is CASSSHRDRATEAFF. CDR3 sequence (DNA): TGTGCCAGCAGTTCGCACCGGGACAGGGCCACTGAAGCTTTCTTT.

V and J are TRBV6-4 and TRBJ1-1; perhaps TRBD1 as D (6 bases). This CDR3 is built from 14 residues. The germline gives CDR1 MRHNA, CDR2 SNTAGT. Deletions cut 7 bases from V and 4 bases from J, with 16 bases between. The CDR3 is CASTPGGAATEAFF. CDR3 in DNA: TGTGCCAGCACTCCGGGGGGGGCGGCCACTGAAGCTTTCTTT.

The chain uses TRBV6-1 and TRBJ2-2; TRBD1 aligns across 8 bases. The CDR3 length is 15 residues. Germline V lookup: CDR1 MNHNS, CDR2 SASEGT. V lost 4 bases to trimming and J lost 5 bases; unmatched junction nucleotides: 6. The CDR3 DNA reads as TGTGCCAGCAGTGGTCGGACAGGGCGGACCGGGGAGCTGTTTTTT. Protein: CASSGRTGRTGELFF.

The CDR3 DNA sequence: TGCGCCAGCAGCCAAGGGGCTGAGGCCCCCTATGGCTACACCTTC. Its protein is CASSQGAEAPYGYTF. The V and J genes are TRBV4-1 and TRBJ1-2, with D hard to call. Germline V gene lookup returns CDR1 MGHRA and CDR2 YSYEKL. V lost 1 base and J lost 4, with 13 bases in between. This CDR3 has 15 amino acids.

The chain employs TRBV19 and TRBJ1-6; 8 bases are shared with TRBD1. Germline V gives CDR1 LNHDA, CDR2 SQIVND (reference sequence). Germline trimming cut 6 bases from V and 5 bases from J; bases unmatched to any gene: 6. CDR3 length: 15 amino acids. The CDR3 DNA reads as TGTGCCAGTAGCGCAAGGACAGGGAATAATTCACCCCTCCACTTT. Its protein product is CASSARTGNNSPLHF. Full variable domain (rest looked up from reference TRBV19 and TRBJ1-6): DGGITQSPKYLFRKEGQNVTLSCEQNLNHDAMYWYRQDPGQGLRLIYYSQIVNDFQKGDIAEGYSVSREKKESFPLTVTSAQKNPTAFYLCASSARTGNNSPLHFGNGTRLTVT.

The gene calls are TRBV6-6 and TRBJ2-7; D is uncertain. This CDR3 has 15 residues. V was shortened by 11 bases and J by 2 bases, with 22 bases between the two germline ends. The germline gives CDR1 MNHNY, CDR2 SVGAGI (reference sequence). The CDR3, as DNA: TGTGCCGCCAGCGATGTAGGCAAGACACCCTACGAGCAGTACTTC. It specifies CAASDVGKTPYEQYF.

V usage is TRBV5-4 and J usage is TRBJ1-1; possible D gene TRBD1, 5 bases. Trimming cost V 0 bases and J 4 bases, with 16 bases left between them. The CDR3 is 16 residues long. The germline V gene encodes CDR1 SGHNT and CDR2 YYREEE (reference sequence). The DNA for the CDR3 is TGTGCCAGCAGCTTGGAGGGGCGCGTTCGGGGCACTGAAGCTTTCTTT. Amino acids: CASSLEGRVRGTEAFF.

This sequence joins TRBV15 and TRBJ1-2; D remains ambiguous. V was cut by 3 bases and J by 7 bases, with 18 bases left in between. Germline V lookup: CDR1 LNHNV, CDR2 YYDKDF (reference sequence). The CDR3 spans 15 residues. The CDR3, as DNA: TGTGCCACCAGCAGCGACATGATTTTGAGGAGTGGCTACACCTTC. This codes for CATSSDMILRSGYTF.

CDR3 bases: TGTGCCAGCAGCTCACAACGTAGCGGGATCACCGGGGAGCTGTTTTTT. This codes for CASSSQRSGITGELFF. The chain employs TRBV9 and TRBJ2-2; 8 bases align to TRBD2. The CDR3 length is 16 residues. The germline CDR1 and CDR2 sequences are SGDLS and YYNGEE. V lost 4 bases to trimming and J lost 4 bases; unmatched junction nucleotides: 9.

V and J are TRBV6-5 and TRBJ1-5, with D maybe TRBD1 (6 bases). The CDR3 runs to 13 residues. The V and J ends lost 4 bases and 5 bases respectively, with 9 bases between them. Germline CDR1 MNHEY, CDR2 SVGAGI. CDR3: CASSSGGYQPQHF. CDR3 nucleotides: TGTGCCAGCAGTTCGGGGGGCTATCAGCCCCAGCATTTT.

The genes are TRBV10-3 and TRBJ1-1; D is ambiguous. CDR3 length: 13 residues. Germline CDR1 and CDR2: ENHRY and SYGVKD. Trimming pared 4 bases from V and 3 bases from J, leaving 9 bases between. Written as DNA, the CDR3 is TGTGCCATCAGTGTTGGGGTATACACTGAAGCTTTCTTT. Protein: CAISVGVYTEAFF.

V and J are TRBV6-5 and TRBJ1-6; no clear D gene. V lost 5 bases and J lost 6, with 14 bases in between. CDR1 and CDR2 (germline): MNHEY, SVGAGI. The length of the CDR3 is 15 residues. As DNA, the CDR3 is TGTGCCAGCAGTCGATCCGGGCCCCGTAATTCACCCCTCCACTTT. Protein product: CASSRSGPRNSPLHF.

The V and J genes are TRBV7-2 and TRBJ2-7; weak D call: TRBD1 (6 bases). This CDR3 has 15 amino acids. Germline V lookup: CDR1 SGHTA, CDR2 FQGNSA. V lost 4 bases and J 0 bases, leaving 13 bases between the germline ends. The CDR3 region is CASSSGAYSSYEQYF. The CDR3 DNA reads TGTGCCAGCAGCTCAGGGGCGTATAGCTCCTACGAGCAGTACTTC.

This rearrangement joins TRBV30 to TRBJ2-1; D could derive from TRBD1 or TRBD2 (6 bases each). Trimming left V 1 base short and J 1 base short, with 17 bases between. CDR1 and CDR2 from the germline V gene are GTSNPN and SVGIG (reference sequence). The CDR3 is made up of 17 amino acids. This chain's CDR3 is CAWSGITGARSYNEQFF. The DNA of the CDR3 is TGTGCCTGGAGTGGGATAACGGGGGCTAGATCCTACAATGAGCAGTTCTTC.

V usage is TRBV21-1 and J usage is TRBJ2-5; the D call in the table, TRBD2, was not verified against the DNA. TRBV21-1 is a known pseudogene. The CDR3 totals 18 residues. The CDR3 is CASSRRELAGGIQETQYF. CDR3 nucleotide sequence: TGTGCCAGCAGCCGTAGGGAGCTAGCGGGGGGGATCCAAGAGACCCAGTACTTC.

V is TRBV7-2 and J is TRBJ2-7; D gene ambiguous. Deletions cut 4 bases from V and 3 bases from J, with 13 bases between. This CDR3 is built from 14 residues. Per the germline V gene, CDR1 is SGHTA and CDR2 is FQGNSA. The CDR3 spells CASSSNSLVYEQYF. The CDR3 DNA reads TGTGCCAGCAGCTCCAACAGCCTAGTCTACGAGCAGTACTTC.

The chain uses TRBV25-1 and TRBJ1-5; possibly TRBD1 for D (6 bases). Trimming shortened V by 4 bases and J by 7 bases, and 8 bases separated the two germline ends. CDR3 length equals 12 residues. Germline V gene sequence: CDR1 MGHDK, CDR2 SYGVNS. The CDR3 DNA reads TGTGCCAGCAGTGCGGGGGCACAGCCCCAGCATTTT. This codes for CASSAGAQPQHF. Supplemented by reference TRBV25-1 and TRBJ1-5, the full variable domain reads EADIYQTPRYLVIGTGKKITLECSQTMGHDKMYWYQQDPGMELHLIHYSYGVNSTEKGDLSSESTVSRIRTEHFPLTLESARPSHTSQYLCASSAGAQPQHFGDGTRLSIL.

The rearrangement links TRBV2 to TRBJ1-6; D is uncertain. This CDR3 has 13 amino acids. V was pared by 11 bases and J by 2 bases, with 10 bases between. Germline values: CDR1 SNHLY, CDR2 FYNNEI. The CDR3 DNA sequence: TGTGCCGGGGTGAAGACCTATAATTCACCCCTCCACTTT. This codes for CAGVKTYNSPLHF.

The V and J genes are TRBV11-3 and TRBJ2-2; TRBD1 or TRBD2 may be the D gene (5 bases each). V lost 6 bases and J lost 7, with 12 bases in between. CDR3 size: 13 residues. The germline gives CDR1 SGHNT, CDR2 YENEEA. The CDR3 DNA follows: TGTGCCAGCAGGAACGGGGCGGTCGGGGAGCTGTTTTTT. Translating it yields CASRNGAVGELFF.